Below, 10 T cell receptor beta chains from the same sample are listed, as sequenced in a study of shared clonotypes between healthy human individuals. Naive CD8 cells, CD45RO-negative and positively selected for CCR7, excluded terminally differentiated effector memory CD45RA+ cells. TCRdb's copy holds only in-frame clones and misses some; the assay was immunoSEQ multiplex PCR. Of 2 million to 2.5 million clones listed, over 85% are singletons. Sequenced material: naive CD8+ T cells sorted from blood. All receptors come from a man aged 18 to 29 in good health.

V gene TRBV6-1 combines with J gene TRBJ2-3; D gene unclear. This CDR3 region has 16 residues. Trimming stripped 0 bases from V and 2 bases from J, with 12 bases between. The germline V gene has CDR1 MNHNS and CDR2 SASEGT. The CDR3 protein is CASSEAIGLVTDTQYF. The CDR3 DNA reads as TGTGCCAGCAGTGAAGCGATAGGGTTGGTCACAGATACGCAGTATTTT.

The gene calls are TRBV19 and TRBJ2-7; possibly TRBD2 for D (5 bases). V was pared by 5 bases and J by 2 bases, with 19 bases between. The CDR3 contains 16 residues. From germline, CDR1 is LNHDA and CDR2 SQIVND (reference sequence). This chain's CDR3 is CASSHFLERRPYEQYF. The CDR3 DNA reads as TGTGCCAGTAGTCATTTTCTAGAGAGGAGGCCCTACGAGCAGTACTTC.

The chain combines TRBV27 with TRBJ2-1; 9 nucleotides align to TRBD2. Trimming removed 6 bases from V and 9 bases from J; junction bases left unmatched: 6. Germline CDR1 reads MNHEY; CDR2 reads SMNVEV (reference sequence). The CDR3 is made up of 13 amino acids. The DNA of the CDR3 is TGTGCCAGCAGCTCCTTAGCGGGAGCTGAGCAGTTCTTC. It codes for CASSSLAGAEQFF.

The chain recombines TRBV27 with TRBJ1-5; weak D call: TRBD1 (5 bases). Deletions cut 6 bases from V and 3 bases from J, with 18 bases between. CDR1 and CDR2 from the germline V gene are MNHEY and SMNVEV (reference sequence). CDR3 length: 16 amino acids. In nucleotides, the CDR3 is TGTGCCAGCAGGGCGGGAACAGGCCCCTCCAATCAGCCCCAGCATTTT. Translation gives CASRAGTGPSNQPQHF.

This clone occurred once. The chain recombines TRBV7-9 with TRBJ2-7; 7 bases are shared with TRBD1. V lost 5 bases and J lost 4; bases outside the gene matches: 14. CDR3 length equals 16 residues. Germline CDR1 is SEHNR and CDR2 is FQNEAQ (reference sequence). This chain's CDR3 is CASSPPTGEKTYEQYF. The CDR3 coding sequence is TGTGCCAGCAGCCCACCCACAGGGGAGAAAACGTACGAGCAGTACTTC.

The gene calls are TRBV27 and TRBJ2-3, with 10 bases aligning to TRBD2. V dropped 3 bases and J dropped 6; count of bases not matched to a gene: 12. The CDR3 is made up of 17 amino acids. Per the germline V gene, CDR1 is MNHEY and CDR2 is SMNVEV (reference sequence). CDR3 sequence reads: CASSFGAQAGGLDTQYF. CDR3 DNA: TGTGCCAGCAGTTTTGGGGCCCAAGCGGGAGGGTTGGATACGCAGTATTTT.

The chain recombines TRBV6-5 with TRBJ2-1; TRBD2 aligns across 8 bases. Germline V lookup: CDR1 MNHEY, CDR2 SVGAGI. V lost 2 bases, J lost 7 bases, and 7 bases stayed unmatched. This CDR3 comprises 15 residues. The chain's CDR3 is CASSYREGRPNEQFF. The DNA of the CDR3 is TGTGCCAGCAGTTACCGGGAGGGCCGTCCAAATGAGCAGTTCTTC.

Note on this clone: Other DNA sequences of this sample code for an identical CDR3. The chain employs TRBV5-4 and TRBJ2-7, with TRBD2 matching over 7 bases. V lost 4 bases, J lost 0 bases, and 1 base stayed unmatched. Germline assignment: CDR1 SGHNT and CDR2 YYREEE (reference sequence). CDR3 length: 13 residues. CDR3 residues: CASSSGVSYEQYF. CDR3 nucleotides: TGTGCCAGCAGCAGCGGGGTCTCCTACGAGCAGTACTTC.

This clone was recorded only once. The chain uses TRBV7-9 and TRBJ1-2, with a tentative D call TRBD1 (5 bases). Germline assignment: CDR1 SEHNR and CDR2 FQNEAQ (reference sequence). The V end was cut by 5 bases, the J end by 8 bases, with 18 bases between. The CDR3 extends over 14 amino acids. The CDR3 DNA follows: TGTGCCAGCAGCGCGTCCCGGGACTTATGGGGCTACACCTTC. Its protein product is CASSASRDLWGYTF.

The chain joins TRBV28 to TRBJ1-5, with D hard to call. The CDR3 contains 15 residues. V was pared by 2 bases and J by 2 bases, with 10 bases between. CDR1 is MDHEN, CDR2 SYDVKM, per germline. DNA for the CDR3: TGTGCCAGCAGTTTAACCTCTACACGCAATCAGCCCCAGCATTTT. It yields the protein CASSLTSTRNQPQHF.